The clone carrying this T cell receptor beta chain showed up many times. As yet, its antigen is unknown. Germline V gives CDR1 SGHAT, CDR2 FQDESV (reference sequence). V was pared by 6 bases and J by 7 bases, with 28 bases between. This CDR3 comprises 18 residues. TCRdb reprocessed the reads via MiXCR and lists one record per CDR3 protein. The table lists around 110,000 distinct CDR3 sequences, around 10% of them singletons, with around 33% in the top ten. The sample comes from a study of T cell repertoires in cytomegalovirus infection. Study information: Evidence of both CMV infection and a matching HLA type came from public TCR beta signatures.

The sample comprised PBMCs, sequenced either directly or after in vitro stimulation (not recorded which). The chain employs TRBV11-1 and TRBJ2-1, with D possibly being TRBD1 or TRBD2 (9 bases each). The source is a human donor in good health (CMV status not recorded). Some clones in this sample may be carry-over from other donors' samples. The CDR3 sequence: CASRGDRVAGGPRNEQFF. In DNA form, the CDR3 reads TGTGCCAGCAGGGGGGACAGGGTGGCGGGAGGGCCGAGGAATGAGCAGTTCTTC.